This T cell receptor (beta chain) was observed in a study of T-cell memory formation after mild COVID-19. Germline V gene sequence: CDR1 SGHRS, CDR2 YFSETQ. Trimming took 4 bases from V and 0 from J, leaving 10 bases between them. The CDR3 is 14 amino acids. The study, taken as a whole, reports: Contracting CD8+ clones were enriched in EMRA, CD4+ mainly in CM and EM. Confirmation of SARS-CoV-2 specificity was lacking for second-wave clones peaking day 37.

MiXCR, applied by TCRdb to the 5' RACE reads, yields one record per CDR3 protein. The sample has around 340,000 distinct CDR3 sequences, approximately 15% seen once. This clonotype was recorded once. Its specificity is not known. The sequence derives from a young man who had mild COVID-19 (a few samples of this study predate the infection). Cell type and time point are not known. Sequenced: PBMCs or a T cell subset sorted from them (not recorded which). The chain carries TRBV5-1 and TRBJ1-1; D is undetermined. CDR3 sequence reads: CASSAQNMNTEAFF. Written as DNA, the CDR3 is TGCGCCAGCAGCGCACAGAACATGAACACTGAAGCTTTCTTT.